The T cell receptor beta chain described here comes from a study of somatic mutations in cytotoxic T cells in rheumatoid arthritis. About this clone itself: Its matching antigen is unknown.

Clones were sequenced by immunoSEQ multiplex PCR, and TCRdb holds only the in-frame ones, with some missing. The sample contains about 11,000 clones, around 75% of which appear only once. Blood donors served as healthy controls; their median age was around 57 years (range 21-70), and roughly 60% were female. Each population, CD4+ and CD8+ cells, was isolated by positive magnetic bead selection and checked for purity by flow cytometry. The germline V gene encodes CDR1 PRHDT and CDR2 FYEKMQ (reference sequence). This CDR3 has 17 residues. V was pared by 5 bases and J by 0 bases, with 10 bases of the junction left unmatched. Study-level results: Between rheumatoid arthritis patients and age-matched healthy controls, CD8+ T-cell clonality showed no significant difference. Among patients with rheumatoid arthritis, but not healthy controls, CD8+ clonality increased with age.

The sequencing input was CD8+ T cells sorted from blood. This TCR came from a man between 60 and 75 years old in good health. This chain uses TRBV13 with TRBJ1-3; 7 positions match TRBD1. The CDR3: CASSPGEGAGSGNTIYF. CDR3 coding DNA: TGTGCCAGCAGCCCCGGCGAGGGGGCGGGCTCTGGAAACACCATATATTTT. The complete variable domain, with remaining parts taken from reference TRBV13 and TRBJ1-3, reads AAGVIQSPRHLIKEKRETATLKCYPIPRHDTVYWYQQGPGQDPQFLISFYEKMQSDKGSIPDRFSAQQFSDYHSELNMSSLELGDSALYFCASSPGEGAGSGNTIYFGEGSWLTVV.